This T cell receptor beta chain is drawn from a study of identical twins. The length of the CDR3 is 14 residues. Germline CDR1 and CDR2: SEHNR and FQNEAQ (reference sequence). Findings and caveats of the study: Out-of-frame alpha sequences that twins shared showed excess low generation probability. Compared with models, monozygotic twins showed more out-of-frame TCR alpha sharing.

TCRdb recomputed calls from the 5' RACE reads with MiXCR, one row per CDR3 protein. The profile shows about 690,000 distinct CDR3 sequences, 6% to 6.5% of them singletons. This clonotype was found many times. Its antigen is unidentified. The clonotype was recovered from a man between 18 and 29 years old in good health. The material sequenced was naive T cells sorted from blood. V gene TRBV7-9 combines with J gene TRBJ2-7; weak D call: TRBD1 (5 bases). CDR3 DNA: TGTGCCAGCAGCTACCCTCAGGGCTCCCACGAGCAGTACGTC. Protein sequence: CASSYPQGSHEQYV.